Listed here are 10 T cell receptor beta chains from one sample, sequenced in a study of cytomegalovirus exposure and HLA in healthy donors. TCRdb keeps only in-frame clones here, not all; method: immunoSEQ multiplex PCR. The data contain fewer than 250,000 clones, more than 75% of them seen just once; the ten biggest clones take up 2.6%. The sequenced sample was PBMCs. The receptors were sampled from a man aged 18 to 29 in good health and CMV-seronegative.

There are a few counts of this clone. The gene calls are TRBV7-9 and TRBJ1-5; D perhaps matches TRBD1 (6 bases). Germline values: CDR1 SEHNR, CDR2 FQNEAQ (reference sequence). V was shortened by 1 base and J by 7 bases, with 8 bases between the two germline ends. The CDR3 extends over 13 amino acids. Here the CDR3 DNA reads TGTGCCAGCAGCTTAGGGACAGAGCAGCCCCAGCATTTT. Translation gives CASSLGTEQPQHF.

The chain couples TRBV7-2 to TRBJ1-6; 7 nucleotides line up with TRBD1. The CDR3 has 15 residues. V lost 5 bases to trimming and J lost 7 bases; unmatched junction nucleotides: 8. The germline V gene has CDR1 SGHTA and CDR2 FQGNSA. DNA for the CDR3: TGTGCCAGCAGCCTCCGGGACAGACGGAATTCACCCCTCCACTTT. Amino acids: CASSLRDRRNSPLHF.

The rearrangement links TRBV4-2 to TRBJ2-7; TRBD2 is a possible D gene (5 bases). CDR1 and CDR2 from the germline V gene are LGHNA and YNFKEQ. The CDR3 has 13 amino acids. V dropped 6 bases and J dropped 5 bases, with 14 bases sitting between them. The CDR3 loop is CASSNRGMHEQYF. The CDR3 bases are TGTGCCAGCAGTAACCGGGGAATGCACGAGCAGTACTTC.

This clone was found many times. The V gene is TRBV6-5, the J gene TRBJ1-5, with 11 bases matching TRBD1. There are 15 residues in the CDR3. Germline V gene data show CDR1 as MNHEY and CDR2 as SVGAGI. Unmatched junction bases numbered 7, after V lost 4 bases and J lost 8 bases. Here the CDR3 DNA reads TGTGCCAGCAGTTCCGGACAGGGGGCGAGTGAGCCCCAGCATTTT. Translation: CASSSGQGASEPQHF.

The rearrangement joins TRBV28 to TRBJ2-7; 9 bases map to TRBD2. This CDR3 region has 15 residues. After removal of 4 bases from V and 0 bases from J, the junction contained 4 bases not matched to a gene. Germline CDR1 MDHEN, CDR2 SYDVKM. CDR3 sequence: CASSSLAGLSYEQYF. The CDR3 DNA reads TGTGCCAGCAGTTCTCTAGCGGGACTCTCCTACGAGCAGTACTTC. The entire variable domain, with the rest obtained from reference TRBV28 and TRBJ2-7, is as follows: DVKVTQSSRYLVKRTGEKVFLECVQDMDHENMFWYRQDPGLGLRLIYFSYDVKMKEKGDIPEGYSVSREKKERFSLILESASTNQTSMYLCASSSLAGLSYEQYFGPGTRLTVT.

The chain carries TRBV5-1 and TRBJ1-1, with unresolved D. V was pared by 2 bases and J by 7 bases, with 18 bases between. Germline V gene data show CDR1 as SGHRS and CDR2 as YFSETQ. This CDR3 is built from 15 residues. This chain's CDR3 is CASSFTGPLEGEAFF. The CDR3 nucleotides read TGCGCCAGCAGCTTTACTGGTCCCTTGGAGGGTGAAGCTTTCTTT.

Comment on this clone: At one of its ends the junction is not consistent with the germline gene, which may arise from a read error. The V call is TRBV28, the J call TRBJ2-7; 11 bases align to TRBD2. Looked up from germline, CDR1 is MDHEN and CDR2 is SYDVKM. CDR3 size: 18 residues. The CDR3 spells CASSPSGLADPTGAGGHF. CDR3 coding DNA: TGTGCCAGCAGCCCCTCGGGACTAGCGGACCCCACCGGAGCAGGAGGGCACTTC.

The rearrangement links TRBV28 to TRBJ2-5; perhaps TRBD1 as D (7 bases). V was shortened by 6 bases and J by 5 bases, with 16 bases between the two germline ends. This CDR3 is built from 14 residues. In germline, CDR1 is MDHEN, CDR2 SYDVKM. The CDR3, as DNA: TGTGCCAGCAGATCCCAACAGGGGAGGGAGACCCAGTACTTC. Its translation: CASRSQQGRETQYF. The full variable domain, with the rest looked up from reference TRBV28 and TRBJ2-5, is DVKVTQSSRYLVKRTGEKVFLECVQDMDHENMFWYRQDPGLGLRLIYFSYDVKMKEKGDIPEGYSVSREKKERFSLILESASTNQTSMYLCASRSQQGRETQYFGPGTRLLVL.

The V gene is TRBV7-2, the J gene TRBJ1-1; 11 bases line up with TRBD1. Germline V gene lookup returns CDR1 SGHTA and CDR2 FQGNSA. The V segment lost 6 bases and the J segment 5 bases; nucleotides outside the gene matches: 5. The CDR3 contains 14 residues. Written as DNA, the CDR3 is TGTGCCAGCAGGCTGGACAGGGGGCAAACTGAAGCTTTCTTT. Amino acids: CASRLDRGQTEAFF.

The chain uses TRBV27 and TRBJ1-5, with D hard to call. CDR3 length: 13 amino acids. V was clipped by 3 bases and J by 0 bases, with 3 bases between them. The germline V gene encodes CDR1 MNHEY and CDR2 SMNVEV (reference sequence). This chain's CDR3 is CASSFNSNQPQHF. CDR3 bases: TGTGCCAGCAGTTTTAATAGCAATCAGCCCCAGCATTTT.